This T cell receptor beta chain was retrieved from a study of blood T cell repertoires in COVID-19. Study in general: Italy, Spain and the United States were the sources of the convalescent and acute COVID-19 samples. PBMCs, B-cell-depleted T cells, or T cells provided the cDNA or gDNA that made up the material.

Libraries were prepared by immunoSEQ multiplex PCR; TCRdb keeps only in-frame clonotypes and omits some of them. This repertoire shows 200,000 or so clones, about 86% found once; its top ten account for over 13%. This clone has a single count. This clonotype was obtained from a man aged 25-45 years with active or convalescent COVID-19. Sequencing was performed on peripheral blood.

CDR3 sequence reads: CASRGLCCREASYEQYF. In DNA, the CDR3 is TGTGCCAGCAGAGGCCTTTGTTGTCGGGAGGCTTCCTACGAGCAGTACTTC. The chain employs TRBV5-4 and TRBJ2-7, with 7 positions matching TRBD2. The CDR3 has 17 amino acids. Germline CDR1 is SGHNT and CDR2 is YYREEE (reference sequence). The trim removed 5 bases at V and 1 base at J, leaving 15 bases unmatched.